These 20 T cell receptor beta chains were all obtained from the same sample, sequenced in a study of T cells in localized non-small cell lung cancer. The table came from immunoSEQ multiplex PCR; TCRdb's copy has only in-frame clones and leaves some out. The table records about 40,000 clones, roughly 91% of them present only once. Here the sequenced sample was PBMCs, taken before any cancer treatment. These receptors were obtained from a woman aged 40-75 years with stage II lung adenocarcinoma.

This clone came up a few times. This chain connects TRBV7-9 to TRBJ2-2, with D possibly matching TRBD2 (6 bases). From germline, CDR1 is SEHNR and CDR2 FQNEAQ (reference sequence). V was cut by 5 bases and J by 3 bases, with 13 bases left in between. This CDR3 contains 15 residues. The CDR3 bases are TGTGCCAGCAGCCCTCAACGCGGGGACACCGGGGAGCTGTTTTTT. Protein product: CASSPQRGDTGELFF.

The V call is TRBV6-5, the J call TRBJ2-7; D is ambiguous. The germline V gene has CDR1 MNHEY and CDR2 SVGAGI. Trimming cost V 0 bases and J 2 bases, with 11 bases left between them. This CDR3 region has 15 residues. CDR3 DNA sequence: TGTGCCAGCAGTTACTCGAGCGCCCAAACCTACGAGCAGTACTTC. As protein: CASSYSSAQTYEQYF.

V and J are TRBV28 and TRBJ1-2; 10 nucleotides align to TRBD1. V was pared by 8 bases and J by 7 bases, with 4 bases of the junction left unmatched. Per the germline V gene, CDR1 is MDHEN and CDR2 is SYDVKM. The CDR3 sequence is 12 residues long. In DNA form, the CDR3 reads TGTGCCAGCGTGACAGGGGGCCGTGGCTACACCTTC. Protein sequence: CASVTGGRGYTF.

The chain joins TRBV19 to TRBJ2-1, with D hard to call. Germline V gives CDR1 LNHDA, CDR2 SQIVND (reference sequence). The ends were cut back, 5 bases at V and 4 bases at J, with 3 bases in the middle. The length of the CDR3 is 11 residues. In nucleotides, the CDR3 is TGTGCCAGTAGTCTTTACAATGAGCAGTTCTTC. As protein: CASSLYNEQFF.

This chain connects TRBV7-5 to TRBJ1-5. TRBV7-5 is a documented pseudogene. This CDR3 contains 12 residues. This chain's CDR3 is CVRSPPLKTQHF. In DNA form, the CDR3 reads TGTGTCAGAAGCCCCCCCCTCAAGACCCAGCATTTT.

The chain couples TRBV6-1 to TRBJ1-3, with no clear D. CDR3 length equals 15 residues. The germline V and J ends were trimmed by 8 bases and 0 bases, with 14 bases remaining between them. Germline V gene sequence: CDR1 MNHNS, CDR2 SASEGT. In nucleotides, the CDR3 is TGTGCCAGCTCCGGTGACCGCAGCTCTGGAAACACCATATATTTT. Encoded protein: CASSGDRSSGNTIYF.

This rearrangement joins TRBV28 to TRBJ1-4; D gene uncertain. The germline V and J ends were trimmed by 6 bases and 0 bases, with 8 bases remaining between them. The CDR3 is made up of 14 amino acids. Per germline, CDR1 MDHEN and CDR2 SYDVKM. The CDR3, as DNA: TGTGCCAGCAGCCCCGTTGCAACTAATGAAAAACTGTTTTTT. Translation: CASSPVATNEKLFF.

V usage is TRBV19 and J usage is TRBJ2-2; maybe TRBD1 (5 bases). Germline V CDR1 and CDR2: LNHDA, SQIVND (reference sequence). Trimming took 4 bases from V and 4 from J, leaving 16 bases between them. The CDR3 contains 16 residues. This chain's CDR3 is CASSTTVEGVTGELFF. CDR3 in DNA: TGTGCCAGTAGTACGACAGTAGAAGGGGTCACCGGGGAGCTGTTTTTT.

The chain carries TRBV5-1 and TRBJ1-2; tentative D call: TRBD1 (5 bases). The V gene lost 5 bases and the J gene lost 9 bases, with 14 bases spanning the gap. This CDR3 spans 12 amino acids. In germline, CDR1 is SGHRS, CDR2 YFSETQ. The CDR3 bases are TGCGCCAGCAGGGGCGGGACCCTAAGCTACACCTTC. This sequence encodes CASRGGTLSYTF.

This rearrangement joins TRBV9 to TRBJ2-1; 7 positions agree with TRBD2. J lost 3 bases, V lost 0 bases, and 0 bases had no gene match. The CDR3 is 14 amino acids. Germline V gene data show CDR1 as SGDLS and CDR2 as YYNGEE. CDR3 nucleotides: TGTGCCAGCAGCGTAGGCGGGAGCTACAATGAGCAGTTCTTC. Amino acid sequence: CASSVGGSYNEQFF.

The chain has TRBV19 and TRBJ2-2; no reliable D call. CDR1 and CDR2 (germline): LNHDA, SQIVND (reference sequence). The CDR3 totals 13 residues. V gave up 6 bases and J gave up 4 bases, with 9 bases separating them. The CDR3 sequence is CASSGPTTGELFF. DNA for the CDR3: TGTGCCAGTAGCGGGCCGACCACCGGGGAGCTGTTTTTT.

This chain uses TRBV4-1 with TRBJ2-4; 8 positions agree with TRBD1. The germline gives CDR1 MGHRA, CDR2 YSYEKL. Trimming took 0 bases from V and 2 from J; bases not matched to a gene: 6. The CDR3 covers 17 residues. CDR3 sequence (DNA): TGCGCCAGCAGCCAAGATGAGGCAGGGGGCCCCAAAAACATTCAGTACTTC. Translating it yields CASSQDEAGGPKNIQYF.

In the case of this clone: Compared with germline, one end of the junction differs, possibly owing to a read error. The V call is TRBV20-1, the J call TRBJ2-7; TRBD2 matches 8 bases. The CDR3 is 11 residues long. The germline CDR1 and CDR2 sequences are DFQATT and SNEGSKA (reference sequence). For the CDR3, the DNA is TGCAGTGCTTATACTAGCGGAGCTTGGGGTTTC. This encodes CSAYTSGAWGF.

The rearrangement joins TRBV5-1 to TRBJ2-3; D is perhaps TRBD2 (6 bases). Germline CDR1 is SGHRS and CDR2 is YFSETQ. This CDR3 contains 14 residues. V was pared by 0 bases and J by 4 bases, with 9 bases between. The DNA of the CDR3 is TGCGCCAGCAGCTTGGCCGGGGGAGCAGATACGCAGTATTTT. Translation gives CASSLAGGADTQYF. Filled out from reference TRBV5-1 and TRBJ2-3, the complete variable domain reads KAGVTQTPRYLIKTRGQQVTLSCSPISGHRSVSWYQQTPGQGLQFLFEYFSETQRNKGNFPGRFSGRQFSNSRSEMNVSTLELGDSALYLCASSLAGGADTQYFGPGTRLTVL.

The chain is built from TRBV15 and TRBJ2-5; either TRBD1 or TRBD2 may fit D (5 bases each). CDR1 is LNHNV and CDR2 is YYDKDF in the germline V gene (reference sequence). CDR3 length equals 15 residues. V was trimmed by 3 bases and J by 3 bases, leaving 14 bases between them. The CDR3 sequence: CATSRSPGREETQYF. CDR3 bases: TGTGCCACCAGCAGGAGCCCGGGACGGGAAGAGACCCAGTACTTC.

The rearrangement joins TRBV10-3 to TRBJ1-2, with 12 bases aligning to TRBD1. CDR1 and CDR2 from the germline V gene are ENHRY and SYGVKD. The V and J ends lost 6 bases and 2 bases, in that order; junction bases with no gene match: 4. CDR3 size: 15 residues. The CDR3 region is CAIREGTGGNYGYTF. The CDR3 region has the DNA TGTGCCATCAGGGAGGGGACAGGGGGCAACTATGGCTACACCTTC.

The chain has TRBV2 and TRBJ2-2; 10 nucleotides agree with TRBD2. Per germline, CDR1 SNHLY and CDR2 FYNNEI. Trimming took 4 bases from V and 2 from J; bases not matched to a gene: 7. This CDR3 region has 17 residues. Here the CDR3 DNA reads TGTGCCAGCAGTGGCCCTAGCGGGAGATCTAACACCGGGGAGCTGTTTTTT. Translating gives CASSGPSGRSNTGELFF.

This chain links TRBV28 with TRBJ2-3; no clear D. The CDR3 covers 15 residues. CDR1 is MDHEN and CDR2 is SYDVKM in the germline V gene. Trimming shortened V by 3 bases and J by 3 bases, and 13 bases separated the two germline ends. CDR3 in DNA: TGTGCCAGCAGTTTGAGTACCGGCTTAACAGATACGCAGTATTTT. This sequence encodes CASSLSTGLTDTQYF.

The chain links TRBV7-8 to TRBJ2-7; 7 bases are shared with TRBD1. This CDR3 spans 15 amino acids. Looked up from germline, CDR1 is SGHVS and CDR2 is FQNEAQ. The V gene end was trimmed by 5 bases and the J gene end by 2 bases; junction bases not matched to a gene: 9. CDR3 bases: TGTGCCAGCAGCCCCCGTTTGGGGACAGCCTACGAGCAGTACTTC. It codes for CASSPRLGTAYEQYF.

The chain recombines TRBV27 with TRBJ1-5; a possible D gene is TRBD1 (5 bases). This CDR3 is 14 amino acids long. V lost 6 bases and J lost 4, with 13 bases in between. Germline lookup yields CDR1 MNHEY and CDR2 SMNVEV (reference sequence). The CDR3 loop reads CASSHRDGNQPQHF. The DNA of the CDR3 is TGTGCCAGCAGCCACCGGGACGGGAATCAGCCCCAGCATTTT.